The source of this TCR beta chain is a study of shared clonotypes between healthy human individuals. Study context: CD4 naive and CD4 memory each took three plates per donor, while CD8 naive took two and CD8 memory one.

Details on this clone: This sample also contains other DNA sequences that code for the same CDR3.

TCRdb's copy holds only in-frame clones and misses some; the assay was immunoSEQ multiplex PCR. The sample has millions of clones, approximately 93% seen once. This CDR3 spans 14 amino acids. From germline, CDR1 is SGHTA and CDR2 FQGNSA. Trimming took off 1 base at V and 4 bases at J, with 8 bases between the two ends. Sequences were obtained from naive CD4+ T cells from PBMCs. Indicated subset: CD45RA+ positively selected. V usage is TRBV7-2 and J usage is TRBJ1-5; D is perhaps TRBD1 (6 bases). The receptor's source is a young man in good health. Some clones in this sample may be carry-over from other donors' samples. The CDR3 bases are TGTGCCAGCAGCTTAGAACAGGGTAATCAGCCCCAGCATTTT. It translates to CASSLEQGNQPQHF.